The 23 T cell receptor beta chains presented below share a single source sample, sequenced in a study of CD8 T cells in ankylosing spondylitis. These receptors have no identified antigens. A single record per CDR3 protein comes from TCRdb applying MiXCR to the 5' RACE reads. The sample lists approximately 540,000 distinct CDR3 sequences, roughly 13% occurring once. Study results and limitations: One TCR beta motif, made up of roughly eight highly homologous variants, appeared characteristic of ankylosing spondylitis blood.

The material sequenced was blood, either unsorted or a sorted T cell fraction (not recorded which). These receptors were obtained from a male donor with ankylosing spondylitis.

The chain has TRBV29-1 and TRBJ1-2; D is perhaps TRBD1 (6 bases). CDR3 size: 13 residues. The V gene lost 3 bases and the J gene lost 5 bases, with 13 bases spanning the gap. Germline assignment: CDR1 SQVTM and CDR2 ANQGSEA. CDR3 sequence: CSVDRGTSYGYTF. The CDR3 DNA is TGCAGCGTTGACAGGGGTACTAGTTATGGCTACACCTTC.

The CDR3 DNA follows: TGTGCCAGCAGCTTCCGAGGACTAGCGGCGAACACCGGGGAGCTGTTTTTT. Amino acids: CASSFRGLAANTGELFF. The rearrangement joins TRBV11-2 to TRBJ2-2; 10 bases map to TRBD2. Germline CDR1 SGHAT, CDR2 FQNNGV. CDR3 size: 17 residues. The V and J ends lost 3 bases and 0 bases, in that order; junction bases with no gene match: 4. Full variable domain (outside the CDR3, taken from reference TRBV11-2 and TRBJ2-2): EAGVAQSPRYKIIEKRQSVAFWCNPISGHATLYWYQQILGQGPKLLIQFQNNGVVDDSQLPKDRFSAERLKGVDSTLKIQPAKLEDSAVYLCASSFRGLAANTGELFFGEGSRLTVL.

A few counts support this clonotype. The chain couples TRBV5-8 to TRBJ1-2; tentatively, D is TRBD1 (5 bases). Germline V gene data show CDR1 as SGHTS and CDR2 as YDEGEE. The V end was cut by 0 bases, the J end by 3 bases, with 9 bases between. The CDR3 extends over 14 amino acids. For the CDR3, the DNA is TGTGCCAGCAGCTTGGGGGGGATCGACTATGGCTACACCTTC. Its translation: CASSLGGIDYGYTF.

V is TRBV5-1 and J is TRBJ2-1; TRBD2 aligns across 11 bases. The trim removed 1 base at V and 8 bases at J, leaving 5 bases unmatched. The germline V gene encodes CDR1 SGHRS and CDR2 YFSETQ. The CDR3 has 15 residues. This chain's CDR3 is CASSLTSGSLYEQFF. In DNA form, the CDR3 reads TGCGCCAGCAGCTTGACTAGCGGGAGTCTGTATGAGCAGTTCTTC.

This clonotype came up a few times. This chain uses TRBV4-2 with TRBJ2-4, with D perhaps assigned TRBD1 or TRBD2 (5 bases each). The CDR3 sequence is 17 residues long. V was clipped by 2 bases and J by 0 bases, with 14 bases between them. Germline V gives CDR1 LGHNA, CDR2 YNFKEQ. CDR3 DNA sequence: TGTGCCAGCAGCCAAACCGGGACCTTGAAAGCCAAAAACATTCAGTACTTC. It translates to CASSQTGTLKAKNIQYF.

The CDR3 sequence: CASSAGGYTEAFF. CDR3 DNA: TGTGCCAGCAGCGCGGGGGGCTACACTGAAGCTTTCTTT. V and J are TRBV7-9 and TRBJ1-1; TRBD1 might be the D (6 bases). CDR1 and CDR2 (germline): SEHNR, FQNEAQ (reference sequence). The CDR3 is 13 residues long. Trimming cost V 5 bases and J 3 bases, with 10 bases left between them.

The rearrangement uses TRBV20-1 and TRBJ2-6; 8 bases line up with TRBD2. This CDR3 contains 17 residues. Germline V gene data show CDR1 as DFQATT and CDR2 as SNEGSKA (reference sequence). Trimming removed 3 bases from V and 0 bases from J; junction bases left unmatched: 7. The CDR3 loop is CSASPGLAGSGANVLTF. DNA for the CDR3: TGCAGTGCTAGCCCGGGGCTAGCGGGCTCTGGGGCCAACGTCCTGACTTTC.

This clonotype was detected many times. This chain uses TRBV20-1 with TRBJ2-3, with TRBD2 matching over 10 bases. The CDR3 sequence is 13 residues long. The germline V gene has CDR1 DFQATT and CDR2 SNEGSKA (reference sequence). Unmatched junction bases numbered 2, after V lost 4 bases and J lost 4 bases. The CDR3 reads CSATLAGADTQYF. DNA of the CDR3: TGCAGTGCTACCCTAGCGGGAGCAGATACGCAGTATTTT.

At least ten counts were recorded for this clonotype. The J gene is TRBJ2-7, the V gene TRBV29-1, with a tentative D call TRBD2 (6 bases). V lost 2 bases and J lost 3, with 14 bases in between. Germline V CDR1 and CDR2: SQVTM, ANQGSEA. This CDR3 comprises 14 residues. The CDR3 coding sequence is TGCAGCGTTGAACTGGAGGGCCCAATCTACGAGCAGTACTTC. Translated, it gives CSVELEGPIYEQYF.

The V gene is TRBV20-1, the J gene TRBJ2-1; 7 nucleotides align to TRBD2. Germline V gene data show CDR1 as DFQATT and CDR2 as SNEGSKA (reference sequence). This CDR3 region has 14 residues. The junction had 17 bases not matched to a gene; V was cut back by 8 bases and J by 10 bases. The CDR3 coding sequence is TGCAGTCCAAGGGGAGGGAGAGGATACAGGGAGCAGTTCTTC. Amino acid sequence: CSPRGGRGYREQFF.

CDR3 nucleotides: TGTGCCAGCAGTTTCCCCCGGTCCAATCAGCCCCAGCATTTT. This codes for CASSFPRSNQPQHF. The chain recombines TRBV12-3 or TRBV12-4 with TRBJ1-5; D gene uncertain. Deletions cut 3 bases from V and 3 bases from J, with 9 bases between. The CDR3 runs 14 residues.

This chain links TRBV10-3 with TRBJ2-1, with 11 bases fitting TRBD2. The CDR3 extends over 16 amino acids. V was pared by 0 bases and J by 8 bases, with 6 bases of the junction left unmatched. Germline values: CDR1 ENHRY, CDR2 SYGVKD. The CDR3 protein is CAISESRLAGGDEQFF. In nucleotides, the CDR3 is TGTGCCATCAGTGAGTCAAGGCTAGCGGGAGGCGATGAGCAGTTCTTC.

This clonotype was found a few times. J is TRBJ2-1 and V is TRBV19; 7 bases match TRBD1. The CDR3 runs to 16 residues. V was pared by 1 base and J by 2 bases, with 5 bases of the junction left unmatched. Germline-derived CDR1 and CDR2 are LNHDA and SQIVND (reference sequence). Here the CDR3 reads CASSIGRDRAYNEQFF. The CDR3 nucleotides are TGTGCCAGTAGTATAGGCCGCGACAGGGCCTACAATGAGCAGTTCTTC. Together with reference TRBV19 and TRBJ2-1, the CDR3 gives the full variable domain: DGGITQSPKYLFRKEGQNVTLSCEQNLNHDAMYWYRQDPGQGLRLIYYSQIVNDFQKGDIAEGYSVSREKKESFPLTVTSAQKNPTAFYLCASSIGRDRAYNEQFFGPGTRLTVL.

Only a few counts were recorded for this clonotype. The rearrangement uses TRBV28 and TRBJ2-2; D may correspond to TRBD1 or TRBD2 (5 bases each). V shed 6 bases and J shed 2 bases, with 16 bases lying between them. This CDR3 spans 16 amino acids. Per the germline V gene, CDR1 is MDHEN and CDR2 is SYDVKM. The CDR3 here is CASSGADTLNTGELFF. CDR3 nucleotides: TGTGCCAGCAGCGGAGCGGACACACTCAACACCGGGGAGCTGTTTTTT.

This chain joins TRBV15 and TRBJ2-1; D remains ambiguous. The germline gives CDR1 LNHNV, CDR2 YYDKDF (reference sequence). The CDR3 runs to 14 residues. V was pared by 0 bases and J by 2 bases, with 5 bases between. DNA for the CDR3: TGTGCCACCAGCAGAGATCAAACCTACAATGAGCAGTTCTTC. Amino acids: CATSRDQTYNEQFF.

This clonotype was found a few times. The gene calls are TRBV18 and TRBJ2-7, with 13 bases lining up with TRBD2. This CDR3 is built from 16 residues. The germline V gene has CDR1 KGHSH and CDR2 LQKENI. Trimming took 3 bases from V and 6 from J; bases not matched to a gene: 8. The CDR3 loop reads CASSPSGTSGKGEQYV. The DNA of the CDR3 is TGTGCCAGCTCACCTTCCGGGACTAGCGGGAAAGGCGAGCAGTACGTC.

This clonotype was picked up a small number of times. This chain links TRBV29-1 with TRBJ2-1; 13 bases fit TRBD2. After removal of 5 bases from V and 9 bases from J, the junction contained 7 bases not matched to a gene. Per the germline V gene, CDR1 is SQVTM and CDR2 is ANQGSEA. The CDR3 has 14 residues. CDR3 bases: TGCAGCGTTCCCAGGACTAGCGGGAGTACTGAGCAGTTCTTC. Its protein product is CSVPRTSGSTEQFF.

This clonotype was detected ten times or more. The V call is TRBV20-1, the J call TRBJ2-1; perhaps TRBD1 as D (5 bases). Trimming stripped 0 bases from V and 8 bases from J, with 14 bases between. The CDR3 runs 14 residues. Per the germline V gene, CDR1 is DFQATT and CDR2 is SNEGSKA (reference sequence). CDR3 sequence (DNA): TGCAGTGCTAGAGATCGGCGCGGACATGATGAGCAGTTCTTC. Encoded protein: CSARDRRGHDEQFF.

This clonotype was counted only a few times. The J gene is TRBJ1-5, the V gene TRBV20-1; TRBD1 agrees at 10 bases. The CDR3 is 17 residues long. Germline assignment: CDR1 DFQATT and CDR2 SNEGSKA (reference sequence). V was clipped by 6 bases and J by 0 bases; unmatched bases: 11. CDR3 sequence: CSASRTGGAYSNQPQHF. In nucleotides, the CDR3 is TGCAGTGCGAGTCGGACAGGGGGAGCGTATAGCAATCAGCCCCAGCATTTT.

The table lists this clonotype with a few counts. CDR3 sequence: CASSASGQGAFSQPQHF. Here the CDR3 DNA reads TGTGCCAGCAGTGCTTCTGGACAGGGGGCGTTCAGTCAGCCCCAGCATTTT. The chain is built from TRBV25-1 and TRBJ1-5; TRBD1 matches 11 bases. The CDR3 runs to 17 residues. Germline CDR1 reads MGHDK; CDR2 reads SYGVNS. V shed 4 bases and J 6 bases; nucleotides not matched to a gene: 11.

There are a few counts of this clonotype. The rearrangement links TRBV20-1 to TRBJ2-1; TRBD2 agrees at 8 bases. With V trimmed by 5 bases and J by 8 bases, 11 bases remained unmatched. Germline V CDR1 and CDR2: DFQATT, SNEGSKA (reference sequence). CDR3 length equals 14 residues. CDR3 coding DNA: TGCAGTGCTCCCCCAGGACTAGCAAGAGATGAGCAGTTCTTC. It specifies CSAPPGLARDEQFF.

This clonotype showed up just a few times. V and J are TRBV18 and TRBJ1-1, with D unclear. The CDR3 is made up of 14 amino acids. Per germline, CDR1 KGHSH and CDR2 LQKENI. Trimming cost V 1 base and J 5 bases, with 11 bases left between them. This CDR3 is CASSPQDGRTEAFF. Written as DNA, the CDR3 is TGTGCCAGCTCACCACAAGACGGGCGGACTGAAGCTTTCTTT.

V gene TRBV6-6 combines with J gene TRBJ1-5; 9 bases are a match to TRBD1. Germline V CDR1 and CDR2: MNHNY, SVGAGI (reference sequence). V lost 5 bases and J lost 6; bases outside the gene matches: 2. CDR3 size: 13 residues. In DNA form, the CDR3 reads TGTGCCAGCAGTGGGACAGGGACTCAGCCCCAGCATTTT. It translates to CASSGTGTQPQHF.